The 21 T cell receptor beta chains below come from one sample, sequenced in a study of radiation and T cells in renal cell carcinoma. Regarding time point: baseline pretreatment blood. As for treatment: 15 Gy SBRT to primary tumor, nephrectomy 4 weeks later. TCRdb keeps only in-frame clones here, not all; method: immunoSEQ multiplex PCR. The sample records 130,000 to 150,000 clones, roughly 90% being singletons. The sample consisted of blood, taken from a patient whose treatment included radiotherapy and nephrectomy. These receptors were taken from a woman between 65 and 79 years old with renal cell carcinoma.

The chain joins TRBV5-4 to TRBJ2-3, with D maybe TRBD1 (6 bases). Germline assignment: CDR1 SGHNT and CDR2 YYREEE (reference sequence). The V end was cut by 4 bases, the J end by 6 bases, with 12 bases between. The CDR3 covers 13 residues. The CDR3 reads CASSPGQMDTQYF. As DNA, the CDR3 is TGTGCCAGCAGCCCCGGACAGATGGATACGCAGTATTTT.

This chain joins TRBV30 and TRBJ1-6; no clear D. The germline gives CDR1 GTSNPN, CDR2 SVGIG (reference sequence). The CDR3 sequence is 14 residues long. V was trimmed by 0 bases and J by 4 bases, leaving 7 bases between them. CDR3 coding DNA: TGTGCCTGGAGTGTATACGGATATAATTCACCCCTCCACTTT. Translation: CAWSVYGYNSPLHF.

Here the CDR3 reads CASSLKPENTEAFF. The DNA of the CDR3 is TGTGCCAGCAGTTTGAAGCCCGAGAACACTGAAGCTTTCTTT. The chain links TRBV28 to TRBJ1-1; no clear D. CDR3 length: 14 amino acids. With 3 bases removed from V and 1 base from J, the gap between germline ends came to 9 bases. Germline V gives CDR1 MDHEN, CDR2 SYDVKM.

DNA of the CDR3: TGTGCCAGCAGCCCTCGGACTAGCGGGGGGGCCGGTGAGCAGTTCTTC. Translation: CASSPRTSGGAGEQFF. This chain connects TRBV14 to TRBJ2-1; 15 positions agree with TRBD2. In germline, CDR1 is SGHDN, CDR2 FVKESK. The CDR3 extends over 16 amino acids. J gave up 9 bases and V 4 bases, and 7 bases lay outside the gene matches.

The rearrangement links TRBV4-3 to TRBJ2-2; unclear D gene. CDR1 and CDR2 (germline): LGHNA, YSLEER. The length of the CDR3 is 14 residues. V dropped 1 base and J dropped 6 bases, with 9 bases sitting between them. CDR3 loop: CASSQGLGPGELFF. As DNA, the CDR3 is TGCGCCAGCAGCCAAGGGCTGGGCCCCGGGGAGCTGTTTTTT.

The J gene is TRBJ2-2, the V gene TRBV6-5; 7 bases map to TRBD2. J lost 7 bases, V lost 6 bases, and 11 bases had no gene match. The CDR3 extends over 15 amino acids. From germline, CDR1 is MNHEY and CDR2 SVGAGI. The CDR3 DNA reads TGTGCCAGCAGCCCCCCGGGGAGGGTTGGCGGGGAGCTGTTTTTT. It codes for CASSPPGRVGGELFF.

The V call is TRBV2, the J call TRBJ2-2; 11 positions match TRBD2. Germline V lookup: CDR1 SNHLY, CDR2 FYNNEI. V trimming: 5 bases; J trimming: 0 bases; junction bases outside the gene matches: 5. There are 17 residues in the CDR3. The CDR3 bases are TGTGCCAGCAGTCCTCTAGCGGGGGGCGCGAACACCGGGGAGCTGTTTTTT. Protein product: CASSPLAGGANTGELFF.

The chain uses TRBV11-3 and TRBJ2-7, with D perhaps assigned TRBD1 or TRBD2 (5 bases each). V was pared by 4 bases and J by 0 bases, with 10 bases between. The germline V gene has CDR1 SGHNT and CDR2 YENEEA. The CDR3 is 14 amino acids. DNA for the CDR3: TGTGCCAGCAGCTCCGGGACCGGCTCCTACGAGCAGTACTTC. It codes for CASSSGTGSYEQYF. The entire variable domain, with the rest obtained from reference TRBV11-3 and TRBJ2-7, is as follows: EAGVVQSPRYKIIEKKQPVAFWCNPISGHNTLYWYLQNLGQGPELLIRYENEEAVDDSQLPKDRFSAERLKGVDSTLKIQPAELGDSAVYLCASSSGTGSYEQYFGPGTRLTVT.

V and J are TRBV7-2 and TRBJ2-5, with 10 bases that match TRBD2. Trimming cost V 4 bases and J 3 bases; bases outside gene matches: 8. Germline CDR1 and CDR2: SGHTA and FQGNSA. CDR3 size: 16 residues. CDR3 sequence: CASSWRLAGAKETQYF. CDR3 coding DNA: TGTGCCAGCAGCTGGCGGCTAGCGGGGGCCAAAGAGACCCAGTACTTC.

The V call is TRBV6-4, the J call TRBJ2-7, with a weak D call TRBD1 (5 bases). With 3 bases removed from V and 6 bases from J, the gap between germline ends came to 15 bases. CDR3 length: 14 residues. CDR1 is MRHNA and CDR2 is SNTAGT in the germline V gene. CDR3 residues: CASSEGQGLGEQYF. Written as DNA, the CDR3 is TGTGCCAGCAGTGAGGGGCAGGGTCTCGGCGAGCAGTACTTC.

In its sample, this clone was seen a few times. The rearrangement joins TRBV7-9 to TRBJ2-3; 7 nucleotides match TRBD1. The ends lost 1 base at V and 6 bases at J; junction bases unmatched: 7. Germline V lookup: CDR1 SEHNR, CDR2 FQNEAQ (reference sequence). There are 15 residues in the CDR3. In DNA form, the CDR3 reads TGTGCCAGCAGCTTAGTGGTGACAGGGTTGGATACGCAGTATTTT. It translates to CASSLVVTGLDTQYF.

The CDR3 protein is CAFGQGADTQYF. Written as DNA, the CDR3 is TGTGCCTTCGGACAGGGGGCAGATACGCAGTATTTT. The chain uses TRBV10-3 and TRBJ2-3, with 10 bases identical to TRBD1. Unmatched junction bases numbered 3, after V lost 11 bases and J lost 4 bases. The CDR3 runs 12 residues. Germline CDR1 reads ENHRY; CDR2 reads SYGVKD.

V and J are TRBV5-4 and TRBJ1-1, with D unclear. V lost 4 bases to trimming and J lost 3 bases, with 16 bases between them. The germline gives CDR1 SGHNT, CDR2 YYREEE (reference sequence). The CDR3 spans 15 residues. CDR3 DNA sequence: TGTGCCAGCAGCCGCAAGTTGGGCGGAGACACTGAAGCTTTCTTT. Protein: CASSRKLGGDTEAFF.

Only a few counts were recorded for this clone. The V call is TRBV4-1, the J call TRBJ1-1; D not resolved. There are 13 residues in the CDR3. V was shortened by 4 bases and J by 1 base, with 7 bases between the two germline ends. Germline V gene lookup returns CDR1 MGHRA and CDR2 YSYEKL. CDR3 in DNA: TGCGCCAGCAGCCGAGAGAGGAACACTGAAGCTTTCTTT. Its translation: CASSRERNTEAFF.

For this clone: In the same sample, other DNA sequences code for this CDR3. The chain uses TRBV7-2 and TRBJ2-6; unclear D gene. From germline, CDR1 is SGHTA and CDR2 FQGNSA. The CDR3 covers 15 residues. The ends were cut back, 5 bases at V and 0 bases at J, with 8 bases in the middle. The CDR3, as DNA: TGTGCCAGCAGCACAGCTTTCTCTGGGGCCAACGTCCTGACTTTC. This encodes CASSTAFSGANVLTF.

The rearrangement links TRBV28 to TRBJ1-6; D is uncertain. CDR1 is MDHEN, CDR2 SYDVKM, per germline. The CDR3 is 16 residues long. The V end was cut by 4 bases, the J end by 0 bases, with 10 bases between. The chain's CDR3 is CASSSFKSSYNSPLHF. The CDR3, as DNA: TGTGCCAGCAGTTCCTTCAAGAGCTCCTATAATTCACCCCTCCACTTT.

The rearrangement joins TRBV7-2 to TRBJ2-5; D unresolved. The germline V gene encodes CDR1 SGHTA and CDR2 FQGNSA. V was shortened by 2 bases and J by 4 bases, with 11 bases between the two germline ends. This CDR3 has 14 amino acids. CDR3 nucleotides: TGTGCCAGCAGCTTAAGTTACCCACGAGAGACCCAGTACTTC. Encoded protein: CASSLSYPRETQYF.

This clone was counted once. This chain uses TRBV13 with TRBJ1-4, with no clear D. V lost 4 bases and J 0 bases, leaving 6 bases between the germline ends. This CDR3 contains 14 residues. Germline V gene data show CDR1 as PRHDT and CDR2 as FYEKMQ (reference sequence). The CDR3 DNA is TGTGCCAGCAGCTACCGTGCAACTAATGAAAAACTGTTTTTT. This translates into CASSYRATNEKLFF.

This clone has only one observation. V is TRBV18 and J is TRBJ2-7; TRBD1 agrees at 8 bases. The CDR3 runs 15 residues. Germline V lookup: CDR1 KGHSH, CDR2 LQKENI. J was trimmed by 1 base and V by 3 bases; bases with no gene match: 5. This chain's CDR3 is CASSPTGGKSYEQYF. The DNA of the CDR3 is TGTGCCAGCTCACCTACAGGGGGGAAATCCTACGAGCAGTACTTC.

This chain uses TRBV10-3 with TRBJ2-1; no clear D gene. This CDR3 region has 13 residues. Germline V gene data show CDR1 as ENHRY and CDR2 as SYGVKD. Deletions cut 0 bases from V and 10 bases from J, with 10 bases between. Here the CDR3 DNA reads TGTGCCATCAGTGAGTCGGTTGGGCCCGAGCAGTTCTTC. Protein sequence: CAISESVGPEQFF.

This chain joins TRBV5-4 and TRBJ2-3; no clear D gene. Germline V gene data show CDR1 as SGHNT and CDR2 as YYREEE (reference sequence). The CDR3 contains 16 residues. The V and J ends lost 0 bases and 1 base respectively, with 12 bases between them. CDR3 nucleotides: TGTGCCAGCAGCTTGGCCGGGCAACTACGCACAGATACGCAGTATTTT. Translated: CASSLAGQLRTDTQYF.